The TCR beta chain described here comes from a study of cytomegalovirus exposure and HLA in healthy donors. Turning to the study itself: The platform used for the approximately 130 validation repertoires matched that of the approximately 670 first-cohort repertoires, a later analysis reported. General study findings and limits: First-cohort TCR clusters were later found to tend to co-occur in the approximately 120 validation repertoires.

The donors were part of the validation cohort of roughly 110 subjects. That cohort was separate from the first cohort, which comprised 500 to 700 subjects. J gave up 8 bases and V 2 bases, and 4 bases lay outside the gene matches. CDR3 size: 15 residues. Germline CDR1 SGHVS, CDR2 FQNEAQ. Comment on this clone: Its antigen is still unknown.

Repertoires were generated with immunoSEQ multiplex PCR, while TCRdb's copy carries only in-frame clones and drops some. Seen here are 150,000 to 200,000 clones, 96% observed once, and the top ten hold more than 0.7%. The gene calls are TRBV7-8 and TRBJ2-1; TRBD2 aligns across 12 bases. The TCR originated in a woman between 18 and 29 years old in good health and CMV-seronegative. The sequenced sample was PBMCs. The CDR3 bases are TGTGCCAGCAGCTTACTAGCGGGGGGGTTGTATGAGCAGTTCTTC. Its translation: CASSLLAGGLYEQFF.